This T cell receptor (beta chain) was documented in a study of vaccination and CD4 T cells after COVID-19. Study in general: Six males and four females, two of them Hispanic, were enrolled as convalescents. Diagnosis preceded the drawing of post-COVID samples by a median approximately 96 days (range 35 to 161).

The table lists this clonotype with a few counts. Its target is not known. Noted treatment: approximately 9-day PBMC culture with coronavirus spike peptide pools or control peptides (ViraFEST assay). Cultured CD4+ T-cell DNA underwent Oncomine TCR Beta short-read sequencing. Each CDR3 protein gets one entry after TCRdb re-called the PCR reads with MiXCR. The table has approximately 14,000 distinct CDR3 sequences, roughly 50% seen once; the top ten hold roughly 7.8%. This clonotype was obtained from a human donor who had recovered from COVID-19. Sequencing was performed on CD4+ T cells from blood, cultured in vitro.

Here the CDR3 DNA reads TGTGCCAGCAGTTCCGGACTAGCTGGCGGGGAGCTGTTTTTT. This translates into CASSSGLAGGELFF. This sequence joins TRBV7-9 and TRBJ2-2; 8 positions match TRBD2. The CDR3 consists of 14 residues. Germline V gene lookup returns CDR1 SEHNR and CDR2 FQNEAQ (reference sequence). The V gene end was trimmed by 6 bases and the J gene end by 7 bases; junction bases not matched to a gene: 7. Full variable domain (remainder filled in from reference TRBV7-9 and TRBJ2-2): DTGVSQNPRHKITKRGQNVTFRCDPISEHNRLYWYRQTLGQGPEFLTYFQNEAQLEKSRLLSDRFSAERPKGSFSTLEIQRTEQGDSAMYLCASSSGLAGGELFFGEGSRLTVL.